This is a list of T cell receptor beta chains from one sample in a study of T cells after yellow fever vaccination. TCRdb reanalysed the 5' RACE reads using MiXCR and keeps one entry per CDR3 protein. This sample has hundreds of thousands of distinct CDR3 sequences, with roughly a fifth found just once. Source: PBMCs, taken less than 25 days after the first yellow fever vaccination. These receptor sequences come from a man aged 18-30 years who received the YFV17D yellow fever vaccine. Each CDR3 is given with its conserved first and last residue. Each record gives: D gene, J gene, V gene, clone size, CDR3 protein, CDR3 DNA. The D gene is left open where the match is weak. Size tells how often a clone was seen (once, few, many) or the class of an expanded clone, and some rows leave it out.

.,TRBJ2-1,TRBV7-9,.,CASSLVGGGELYNEQFF,TGTGCCAGCAGCTTAGTAGGTGGAGGGGAGCTTTACAATGAGCAGTTCTTC
.,TRBJ1-2,TRBV12-3/TRBV12-4,few,CASSFQLYGYTF,TGTGCCAGCAGTTTCCAGCTATATGGCTACACCTTC
.,TRBJ2-5,TRBV5-1,.,CASSSGRETQYF,TGCGCCAGCAGCTCGGGCCGTGAGACCCAGTACTTC
.,TRBJ2-2,TRBV6-2/TRBV6-3,many,CASSYVARRGELFF,TGTGCCAGCAGTTACGTGGCCCGCAGAGGGGAGCTGTTTTTT
.,TRBJ2-2,TRBV3-1,once,CASSKQGNTGELFF,TGTGCCAGCAGCAAACAGGGGAACACCGGGGAGCTGTTTTTT
TRBD2,TRBJ2-1,TRBV5-1,few,CASSLPAGGYNEQFF,TGCGCCAGCAGCTTACCAGCGGGGGGTTACAATGAGCAGTTCTTC
TRBD2,TRBJ2-1,TRBV30,few,CACLLTSGGSYNEQFF,TGTGCCTGCCTCCTCACTAGCGGGGGTTCCTACAATGAGCAGTTCTTC
.,TRBJ2-7,TRBV15,many,CATSRGRAFGEQYF,TGTGCCACCAGCAGAGGCAGAGCTTTTGGCGAGCAGTACTTC
.,TRBJ2-5,TRBV7-2,few,CASSTDTQETQYF,TGTGCCAGCAGCACCGACACGCAAGAGACCCAGTACTTC
.,TRBJ1-1,TRBV3-1,.,CATCQDAGVVGEAFF,TGTGCCACCTGCCAAGATGCTGGGGTTGTCGGTGAAGCTTTCTTT
.,TRBJ1-4,TRBV4-1,.,CASSLTKLNNEKLFF,TGCGCCAGCAGCCTCACGAAGCTGAATAATGAAAAACTGTTTTTT
.,TRBJ1-4,TRBV27,.,CASSFFRNNEKLFF,TGTGCCAGCAGTTTTTTTAGGAATAATGAAAAACTGTTTTTT
.,TRBJ2-2,TRBV5-6,.,CASSWIGTGELFF,TGTGCCAGCAGCTGGATAGGTACCGGGGAGCTGTTTTTT
TRBD1,TRBJ2-3,TRBV5-5,few,CASSLGQGTLDTQYF,TGTGCCAGCAGCTTGGGACAGGGAACCTTGGATACGCAGTATTTT
.,TRBJ1-2,TRBV18,.,CASSPPRGRQVDYGYTF,TGTGCCAGCTCACCACCGAGGGGTCGACAGGTGGACTATGGCTACACCTTC
TRBD2,TRBJ2-1,TRBV12-3/TRBV12-4,.,CASSLQRGGYNEQFF,TGTGCCAGCAGTCTACAGCGGGGGGGCTACAATGAGCAGTTCTTC
TRBD2,TRBJ2-5,TRBV29-1,.,CSAVAGPGGQETQYF,TGCAGCGCCGTGGCGGGGCCGGGGGGCCAAGAGACCCAGTACTTC
.,TRBJ2-3,TRBV7-2,few,CASSNSVGGPSTDTQYF,TGTGCCAGCAGCAATAGCGTGGGGGGGCCTAGCACAGATACGCAGTATTTT
.,TRBJ1-2,TRBV6-5,.,CASSYPDTEGHYGYTF,TGTGCCAGCAGTTACCCCGACACGGAGGGGCACTATGGCTACACCTTC
.,TRBJ1-5,TRBV30,few,CAWSGGTVNQPQHF,TGTGCCTGGAGTGGTGGGACGGTAAATCAGCCCCAGCATTTT
TRBD2,TRBJ2-3,TRBV12-3/TRBV12-4,.,CASSRGVSSGGTDTQYF,TGTGCCAGCAGCCGCGGCGTAAGTAGCGGGGGCACAGATACGCAGTATTTT
TRBD2,TRBJ2-7,TRBV25-1,.,CASSELGTSRPYEQYF,TGTGCCAGCAGTGAATTGGGGACTAGTCGTCCCTACGAGCAGTACTTC
.,TRBJ1-1,TRBV24-1,many,CATSEHRNTEAFF,TGTGCCACCAGTGAACACAGGAACACTGAAGCTTTCTTT
TRBD2,TRBJ2-7,TRBV19,.,CASSIAGTSYDEQYF,TGTGCCAGTAGTATAGCCGGGACTAGTTATGACGAGCAGTACTTC
.,TRBJ1-5,TRBV7-8,few,CASSLGLGSNQPQHF,TGTGCCAGCAGCTTAGGTCTAGGGAGCAATCAGCCCCAGCATTTT
TRBD1,TRBJ1-5,TRBV28,.,CASSPTGAGNQPQHF,TGTGCCAGCAGCCCTACAGGGGCGGGCAATCAGCCCCAGCATTTT
TRBD2,TRBJ2-3,TRBV10-3,few,CAISRGDFTDTQYF,TGTGCCATCAGTCGGGGGGACTTCACAGATACGCAGTATTTT
.,TRBJ2-5,TRBV15,few,CATSRDKGPPYQETQYF,TGTGCCACCAGCAGAGATAAGGGACCACCGTACCAAGAGACCCAGTACTTC
.,TRBJ2-7,TRBV6-2/TRBV6-3,.,CASSRRDKPYEQYF,TGTGCCAGCAGTCGCCGGGACAAGCCTTACGAGCAGTACTTC
TRBD1,TRBJ1-2,TRBV6-2/TRBV6-3,few,CASSHTGAVGYTF,TGTGCCAGCAGTCATACAGGGGCGGTTGGCTACACCTTC
.,TRBJ2-5,TRBV9,few,CASSSADSDLGTQYF,TGTGCCAGCAGCTCCGCGGACAGCGATCTCGGGACCCAGTACTTC
TRBD1,TRBJ2-7,TRBV6-2/TRBV6-3,few,CASNRDRAYEQYF,TGTGCCAGCAACCGGGACAGGGCATACGAGCAGTACTTC
.,TRBJ1-6,TRBV20-1,many,CSAVSPGGPLHF,TGCAGTGCTGTTTCCCCGGGGGGACCCCTCCACTTT
.,TRBJ2-2,TRBV30,few,CAWSVRLQGNTGELFF,TGTGCCTGGAGTGTAAGGCTACAGGGGAACACCGGGGAGCTGTTTTTT
.,TRBJ2-2,TRBV5-1,few,CASSLRGGSANTGELFF,TGCGCCAGCAGCTTGAGAGGAGGGTCCGCGAACACCGGGGAGCTGTTTTTT
TRBD2,TRBJ2-1,TRBV12-3/TRBV12-4,.,CASSRGLTIRDEQFF,TGTGCCAGCAGCCGGGGACTAACCATCCGCGATGAGCAGTTCTTC
.,TRBJ1-2,TRBV4-1,few,CASSREGSPYGYTF,TGCGCCAGCAGCCGTGAAGGGTCTCCCTATGGCTACACCTTC